This T cell receptor beta chain was observed in a study of CD8+CD57+ T cells in acquired aplastic anemia. For the study at large: DNA from sorted CD4+ and CD8+ cells averaged roughly 3.2 ug. Study-wide results and limits: Roughly 27 shared CD8+ CDR3s appeared highly expressed within patients' immunodominant clones.

Patients picked for sequencing had shown CD8+CD57+ cell expansion detected by flow cytometry. No patient had been given any therapy when blood was sampled. This CDR3 is built from 17 residues. Per germline, CDR1 MDHEN and CDR2 SYDVKM. The V gene end was trimmed by 3 bases and the J gene end by 0 bases; junction bases not matched to a gene: 6. Genomic DNA, the template, was used for profiling of the TCR beta VDJ and CDR3. TCRdb re-called the reads through MiXCR, storing one row per CDR3 protein. The sample has 200,000 to 300,000 distinct CDR3 sequences; 45% to 50% are singletons. The table lists this clonotype with a few counts. Its antigen remains unidentified.

The sequence derives from a human donor with aplastic anemia. The V gene is TRBV28, the J gene TRBJ1-5, with TRBD1 identical over 9 bases. Sample: sorted CD4+, CD8+, or CD8+CD57+ T cells (not recorded which) from PBMCs. The CDR3 protein is CASSLGQGKNSNQPQHF. CDR3 DNA sequence: TGTGCCAGCAGTTTGGGACAGGGAAAGAATAGCAATCAGCCCCAGCATTTT.